This TCR beta chain was recorded in a study of OX40 agonist ivuxolimab in advanced cancers. Of note for this clone: Its antigen is currently unknown.

Study-wide results and caveats: Dose levels from 0.1 to 3.0 mg/kg saw CD4+ and CD8+ blood T cells expand clonally by week 6.

Patients with a history of autoimmune disease or on systemic immunosuppression were excluded. Sequenced by immunoSEQ multiplex PCR; TCRdb stores in-frame clones only, minus some. The profile shows 55,000 to 75,000 clones, 80% to 90% of them singletons. Sequenced material: CD4+ or CD8+ T cells sorted from blood, taken in a trial of the OX40 agonist ivuxolimab. The receptor comes from an adult with an advanced solid tumor such as melanoma, head and neck, liver or kidney cancer.

The CDR3 is CASSLARSGFLAPDTQYF. Here the CDR3 DNA reads TGCGCCAGCAGCCTAGCGCGTAGCGGGTTCTTAGCCCCAGATACGCAGTATTTT. The chain recombines TRBV5-1 with TRBJ2-3; TRBD2 agrees at 7 bases. The J segment lost 4 bases and the V segment lost 4 bases, leaving 18 bases of the junction unmatched. Germline CDR1 reads SGHRS; CDR2 reads YFSETQ. The CDR3 spans 18 residues.